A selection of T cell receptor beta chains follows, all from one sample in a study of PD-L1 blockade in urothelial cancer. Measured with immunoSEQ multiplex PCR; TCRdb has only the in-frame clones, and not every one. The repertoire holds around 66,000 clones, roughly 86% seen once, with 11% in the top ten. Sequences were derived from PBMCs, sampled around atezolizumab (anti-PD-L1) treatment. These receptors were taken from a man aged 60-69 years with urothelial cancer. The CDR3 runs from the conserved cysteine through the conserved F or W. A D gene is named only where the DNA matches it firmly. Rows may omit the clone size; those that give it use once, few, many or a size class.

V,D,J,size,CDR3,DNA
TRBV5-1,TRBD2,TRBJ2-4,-,CASSLEAGVVKNIQYF,TGCGCCAGCAGCTTGGAGGCGGGGGTTGTCAAAAACATTCAGTACTTC
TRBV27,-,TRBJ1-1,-,CASSLATPRGGTEAFF,TGTGCCAGCAGTTTGGCGACTCCTAGGGGGGGCACTGAAGCTTTCTTT
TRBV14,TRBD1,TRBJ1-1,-,CASSPGQRNTEAFF,TGTGCCAGCAGCCCGGGACAGCGGAACACTGAAGCTTTCTTT
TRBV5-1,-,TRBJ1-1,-,CASSIGHGGNTEAFF,TGCGCCAGCAGCATAGGACATGGCGGGAACACTGAAGCTTTCTTT
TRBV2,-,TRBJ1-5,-,CASITDKGQPQHF,TGTGCCAGCATTACTGACAAAGGCCAGCCCCAGCATTTT
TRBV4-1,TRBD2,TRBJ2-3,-,CASSQERLAGGARTDTQYF,TGCGCCAGCAGCCAAGAACGGCTAGCGGGGGGCGCGCGCACAGATACGCAGTATTTT
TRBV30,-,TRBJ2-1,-,CAWSVSGGSHEQFF,TGTGCCTGGAGTGTAAGCGGCGGCTCCCATGAGCAGTTCTTC
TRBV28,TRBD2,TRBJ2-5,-,CASSSPSGRWETQYF,TGTGCCAGCAGTTCCCCAAGCGGGAGATGGGAGACCCAGTACTTC
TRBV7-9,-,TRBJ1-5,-,CASSLDRANQPQHF,TGTGCCAGCAGCTTAGACAGGGCAAATCAGCCCCAGCATTTT
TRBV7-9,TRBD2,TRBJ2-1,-,CASSPSGGSYNEQFF,TGTGCCAGCAGCCCTAGCGGGGGCTCCTACAATGAGCAGTTCTTC
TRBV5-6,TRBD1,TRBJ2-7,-,CASSARGREQYF,TGTGCCAGCAGCGCCAGGGGGAGAGAGCAGTACTTC
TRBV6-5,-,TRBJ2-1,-,CASRGGGSYNEQFF,TGTGCCAGCAGGGGAGGGGGCTCCTACAATGAGCAGTTCTTC
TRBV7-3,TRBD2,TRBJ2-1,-,CASSLRASGPYNEQFF,TGTGCCAGCAGCTTACGGGCTAGCGGACCTTACAATGAGCAGTTCTTC
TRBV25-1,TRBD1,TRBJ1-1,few,CASSEFRTGAEAFF,TGTGCCAGCAGTGAATTCAGGACAGGCGCTGAAGCTTTCTTT
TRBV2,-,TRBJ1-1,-,CASISNSNTEAFF,TGTGCCAGCATATCTAACAGTAACACTGAAGCTTTCTTT
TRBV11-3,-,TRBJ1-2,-,CASSSPGGSRGYTF,TGTGCCAGCAGCTCCCCTGGGGGGTCCCGCGGCTACACCTTC
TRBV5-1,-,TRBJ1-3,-,CASSLPESGNTIYF,TGCGCCAGCAGCTTGCCCGAGTCAGGAAACACCATATATTTT
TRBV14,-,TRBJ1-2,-,CASSQEYTGYTF,TGTGCCAGCAGCCAAGAATACACTGGCTACACCTTC
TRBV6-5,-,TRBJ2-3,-,CASIGPRGTDTQYF,TGTGCCAGCATCGGACCTCGAGGGACAGATACGCAGTATTTT
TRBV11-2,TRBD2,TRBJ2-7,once,CASSWTSGSLDF,TGTGCCAGCAGCTGGACTAGCGGGAGTTTGGACTTC
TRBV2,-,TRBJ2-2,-,CASNLVGTRNGGELFF,TGTGCCAGCAACCTTGTGGGGACAAGGAATGGCGGGGAGCTGTTTTTT
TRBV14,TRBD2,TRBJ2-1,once,CASSLAGGLEQFF,TGTGCCAGCAGCCTAGCGGGAGGTCTTGAGCAGTTCTTC
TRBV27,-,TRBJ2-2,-,CASSSKTRNPISNTGELFF,TGTGCCAGCAGTTCCAAGACAAGGAACCCAATCTCGAACACCGGGGAGCTGTTTTTT